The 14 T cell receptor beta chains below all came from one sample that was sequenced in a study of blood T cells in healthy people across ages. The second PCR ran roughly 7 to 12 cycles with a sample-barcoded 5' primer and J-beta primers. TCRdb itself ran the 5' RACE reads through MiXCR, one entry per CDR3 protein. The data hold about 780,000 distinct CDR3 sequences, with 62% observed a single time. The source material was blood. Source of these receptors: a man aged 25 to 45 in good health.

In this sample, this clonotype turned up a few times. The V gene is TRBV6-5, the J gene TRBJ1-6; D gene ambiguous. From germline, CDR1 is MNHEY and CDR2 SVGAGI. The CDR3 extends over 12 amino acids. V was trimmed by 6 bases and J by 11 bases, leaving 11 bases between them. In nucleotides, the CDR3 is TGTGCCAGCAGCCCATCGGCGGCACCCCTCCACTTT. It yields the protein CASSPSAAPLHF.

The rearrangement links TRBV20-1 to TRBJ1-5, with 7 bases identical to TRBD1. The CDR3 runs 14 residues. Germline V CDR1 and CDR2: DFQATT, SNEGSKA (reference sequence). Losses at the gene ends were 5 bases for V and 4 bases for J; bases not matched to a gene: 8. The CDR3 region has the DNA TGCAGTGCTCTCGGGACAGCCCCTAATCAGCCCCAGCATTTT. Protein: CSALGTAPNQPQHF.

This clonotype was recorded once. The CDR3 DNA reads TGTGCCAGCAGCTTAGGGGCTTCCGGGACAGGGCGCACAGATACGCAGTATTTT. This codes for CASSLGASGTGRTDTQYF. The chain joins TRBV11-2 to TRBJ2-3, with 9 bases fitting TRBD1. V dropped 1 base and J dropped 1; count of bases not matched to a gene: 9. Germline loops: CDR1 SGHAT, CDR2 FQNNGV. There are 18 residues in the CDR3.

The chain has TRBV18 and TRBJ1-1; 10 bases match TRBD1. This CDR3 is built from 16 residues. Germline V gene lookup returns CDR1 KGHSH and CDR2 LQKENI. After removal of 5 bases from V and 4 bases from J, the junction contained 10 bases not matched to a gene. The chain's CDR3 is CASSNRDRGRGTEAFF. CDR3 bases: TGTGCCAGCTCAAACCGGGACAGGGGACGGGGCACTGAAGCTTTCTTT.

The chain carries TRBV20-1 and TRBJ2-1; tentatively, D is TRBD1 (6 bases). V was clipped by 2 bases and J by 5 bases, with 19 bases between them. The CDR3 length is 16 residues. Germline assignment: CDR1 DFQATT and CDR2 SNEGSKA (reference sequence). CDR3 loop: CSARPRPDRFNNEQFF. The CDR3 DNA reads TGCAGTGCTAGACCGAGGCCGGACAGATTTAACAATGAGCAGTTCTTC.

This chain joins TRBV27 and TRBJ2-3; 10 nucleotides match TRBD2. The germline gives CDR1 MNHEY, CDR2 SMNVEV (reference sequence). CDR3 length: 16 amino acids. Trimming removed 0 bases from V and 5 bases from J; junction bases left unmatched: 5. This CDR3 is CASSLSAGGAGDTQYF. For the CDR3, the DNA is TGTGCCAGCAGTTTATCAGCGGGGGGGGCCGGAGATACGCAGTATTTT.

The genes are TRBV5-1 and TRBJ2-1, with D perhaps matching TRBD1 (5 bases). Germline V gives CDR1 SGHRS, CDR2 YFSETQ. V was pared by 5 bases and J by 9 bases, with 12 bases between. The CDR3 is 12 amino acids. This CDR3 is CASSGQGAEQFF. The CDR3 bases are TGCGCCAGCAGTGGGCAGGGTGCTGAGCAGTTCTTC.

Here the CDR3 DNA reads TGTGCCTGGAGTGCGAGGGGCAGGGGCGCTGAAGCTTTCTTT. Encoded protein: CAWSARGRGAEAFF. The rearrangement joins TRBV30 to TRBJ1-1, with D maybe TRBD1 (6 bases). The V end lost 1 base, the J end lost 6 bases, and 15 bases lay between the germline ends. This CDR3 is built from 14 residues. Looked up from germline, CDR1 is GTSNPN and CDR2 is SVGIG (reference sequence).

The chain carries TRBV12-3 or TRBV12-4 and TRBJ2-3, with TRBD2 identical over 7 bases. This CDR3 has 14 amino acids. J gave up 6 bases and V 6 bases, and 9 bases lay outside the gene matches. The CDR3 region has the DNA TGTGCCAGCAGCCAGTCCGCGGGGGAGGATACGCAGTATTTT. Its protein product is CASSQSAGEDTQYF.

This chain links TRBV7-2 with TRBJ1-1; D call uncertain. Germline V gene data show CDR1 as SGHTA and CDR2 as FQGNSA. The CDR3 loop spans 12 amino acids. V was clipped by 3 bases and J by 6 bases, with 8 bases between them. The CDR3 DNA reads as TGTGCCAGCAGCTTTGATGACCCTGAAGCTTTCTTT. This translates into CASSFDDPEAFF. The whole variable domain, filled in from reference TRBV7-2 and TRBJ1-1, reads GAGVSQSPSNKVTEKGKDVELRCDPISGHTALYWYRQSLGQGLEFLIYFQGNSAPDKSGLPSDRFSAERTGGSVSTLTIQRTQQEDSAVYLCASSFDDPEAFFGQGTRLTVV.

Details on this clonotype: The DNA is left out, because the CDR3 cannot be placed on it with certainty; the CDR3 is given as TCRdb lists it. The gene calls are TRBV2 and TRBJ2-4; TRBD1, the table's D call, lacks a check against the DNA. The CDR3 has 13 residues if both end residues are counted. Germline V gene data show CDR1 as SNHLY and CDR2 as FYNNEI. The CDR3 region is CASILDRAYEQYF.

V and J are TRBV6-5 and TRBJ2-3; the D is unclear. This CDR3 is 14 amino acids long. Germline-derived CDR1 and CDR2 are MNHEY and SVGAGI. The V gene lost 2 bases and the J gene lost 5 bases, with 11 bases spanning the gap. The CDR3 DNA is TGTGCCAGCAGTTACCGATCTGTACAAGATACGCAGTATTTT. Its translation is CASSYRSVQDTQYF.

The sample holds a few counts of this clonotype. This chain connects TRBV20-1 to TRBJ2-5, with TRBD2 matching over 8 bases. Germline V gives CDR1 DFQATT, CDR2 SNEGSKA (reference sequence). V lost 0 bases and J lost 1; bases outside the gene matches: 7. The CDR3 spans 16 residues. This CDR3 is CSARDGLAGFQETQYF. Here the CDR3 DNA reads TGCAGTGCTAGAGATGGATTAGCGGGGTTCCAAGAGACCCAGTACTTC.

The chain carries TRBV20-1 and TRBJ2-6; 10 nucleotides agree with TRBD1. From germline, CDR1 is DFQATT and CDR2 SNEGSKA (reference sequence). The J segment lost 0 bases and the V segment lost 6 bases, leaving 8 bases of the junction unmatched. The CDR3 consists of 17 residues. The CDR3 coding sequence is TGCAGTGCCCCCCCTTGGACAGGGGGCTCTGGGGCCAACGTCCTGACTTTC. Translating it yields CSAPPWTGGSGANVLTF.